The rows below give T cell receptor beta chains drawn from one sample of a study of cytomegalovirus exposure and HLA in healthy donors. Generated by immunoSEQ multiplex PCR, the TCRdb table keeps only in-frame clones and is missing some. The top ten hold approximately 4.2% of the sample, which has 120,000 to 150,000 clones, approximately 81% seen once. Sequenced sample: PBMCs. The origin of the receptors is a woman between 40 and 50 years old in good health and CMV-seropositive. Both conserved end residues are part of each CDR3. A D gene is named only where the DNA matches it firmly. Clone size is not always given. Where it is, it says once, few, many or a class for expanded clones.

J gene	D gene	clone size	V gene	CDR3 protein	CDR3 DNA
TRBJ1-1	TRBD1	-	TRBV19	CASSPTGNPTEAFF	TGTGCCAGTAGTCCGACAGGGAACCCCACTGAAGCTTTCTTT
TRBJ2-5	-	-	TRBV5-1	CASSLTGVQETQYF	TGCGCCAGCAGCTTAACCGGGGTCCAAGAGACCCAGTACTTC
TRBJ1-5	-	-	TRBV28	CASSGTSYKPQHF	TGTGCCAGCAGCGGGACTTCGTATAAGCCCCAGCATTTT
TRBJ2-5	TRBD1	-	TRBV18	CASSPPGQVGTQYF	TGTGCCAGCTCACCACCGGGACAGGTTGGGACCCAGTACTTC
TRBJ2-5	-	-	TRBV7-9	CASSLLEETQYF	TGTGCCAGCAGCTTATTAGAGGAGACCCAGTACTTC
TRBJ2-3	TRBD2	-	TRBV29-1	CSVWGLAGDGSTDTQYF	TGCAGCGTTTGGGGACTAGCGGGAGATGGAAGCACAGATACGCAGTATTTT
TRBJ1-4	TRBD1	-	TRBV6-1	CASRPRGIKDEKLFF	TGTGCCAGCAGACCCAGGGGGATTAAGGATGAAAAACTGTTTTTT
TRBJ1-1	TRBD1	few	TRBV19	CASSSPGQGNTEAFF	TGTGCCAGTAGTTCCCCGGGACAGGGGAACACTGAAGCTTTCTTT
TRBJ2-7	-	-	TRBV7-3	CASSFNRDHEQYF	TGTGCCAGCAGCTTCAACAGGGACCACGAGCAGTACTTC
TRBJ2-7	TRBD1	once	TRBV28	CASTITGGREQYF	TGTGCCAGCACTATCACAGGGGGAAGAGAGCAGTACTTC
TRBJ2-5	TRBD2	-	TRBV7-2	CASSFSGGPETQYF	TGTGCCAGCAGCTTTAGCGGGGGCCCTGAGACCCAGTACTTC
TRBJ2-2	TRBD1	once	TRBV28	CASSPDRGVGELFF	TGTGCCAGCAGTCCCGACAGGGGAGTCGGGGAGCTGTTTTTT
TRBJ2-1	TRBD2	-	TRBV5-4	CASSLASSGSFEQFF	TGTGCCAGCAGCTTGGCATCTAGCGGGAGTTTTGAGCAGTTCTTC
TRBJ2-3	-	-	TRBV18	CASSPTRTDTQYF	TGTGCCAGCTCACCGACTCGCACAGATACGCAGTATTTT
TRBJ2-5	TRBD1	-	TRBV5-8	CASSAGIDRGHQETQYF	TGTGCCAGCAGCGCTGGGATTGACAGGGGACACCAAGAGACCCAGTACTTC
TRBJ2-7	-	-	TRBV2	CASQGTEEYEQYF	TGTGCCAGCCAGGGTACCGAAGAGTACGAGCAGTACTTC
TRBJ1-3	-	-	TRBV7-2	CASSEQGRSGNTIYF	TGTGCCAGCAGCGAACAGGGCCGCTCTGGAAACACCATATATTTT
TRBJ2-7	-	-	TRBV4-1	CASSPGSAYEQYF	TGCGCCAGCAGCCCAGGCTCGGCCTACGAGCAGTACTTC
TRBJ1-4	-	-	TRBV10-1	CASSFSANEKLFF	TGCGCCAGTTCATTTTCGGCTAATGAAAAACTGTTTTTT
TRBJ1-2	-	few	TRBV7-9	CSSSLDGGGYTF	TGTTCCAGCAGCCTAGACGGGGGAGGCTACACCTTC
TRBJ2-5	TRBD1	once	TRBV7-2	CASSPGTGGTQYF	TGTGCCAGCAGCCCCGGGACAGGGGGGACCCAGTACTTC
TRBJ1-5	-	-	TRBV2	CASSVTSGGDQPQHF	TGTGCCAGCAGTGTCACGTCCGGGGGAGATCAGCCCCAGCATTTT
TRBJ2-1	TRBD2	few	TRBV10-3	CAISIGEGNEQFF	TGTGCCATCAGTATTGGGGAGGGCAATGAGCAGTTCTTC
TRBJ1-6	-	-	TRBV4-1	CASSQRSGDSPLHF	TGCGCCAGCAGCCAAAGAAGCGGGGATTCACCCCTCCACTTT
TRBJ1-2	TRBD1	-	TRBV28	CASTSRTGLLEGYTF	TGTGCCAGCACCTCTCGGACAGGACTGTTGGAGGGCTACACCTTC